The 10 T cell receptor beta chains below were found in one sample sequenced in a study of T cell repertoires in cytomegalovirus infection. Via MiXCR, TCRdb re-called the reads, giving one row per CDR3 protein. The repertoire holds roughly 720,000 distinct CDR3 sequences, with approximately 40% as singletons. The sample consisted of PBMCs. Receptor source: a human donor in good health (CMV status not recorded). Some clones in this sample may be carry-over from other donors' samples.

The chain joins TRBV19 to TRBJ2-1; TRBD2 might be the D (7 bases). CDR3 length: 14 residues. Germline V gene sequence: CDR1 LNHDA, CDR2 SQIVND (reference sequence). Trimming cost V 7 bases and J 3 bases, with 13 bases left between them. The chain's CDR3 is CASNAGAGYNEQFF. CDR3 coding DNA: TGTGCCAGTAACGCGGGGGCGGGCTACAATGAGCAGTTCTTC.

The chain couples TRBV28 to TRBJ1-1; no clear D. Germline V gene sequence: CDR1 MDHEN, CDR2 SYDVKM. With 5 bases removed from V and 5 bases from J, the gap between germline ends came to 21 bases. This CDR3 contains 16 residues. The CDR3 protein is CASSRAGKPGGTEAFF. In DNA, the CDR3 is TGTGCCAGCAGTAGGGCAGGAAAACCCGGAGGGACTGAAGCTTTCTTT. Combining the CDR3 with reference TRBV28 and TRBJ1-1 gives the whole variable domain DVKVTQSSRYLVKRTGEKVFLECVQDMDHENMFWYRQDPGLGLRLIYFSYDVKMKEKGDIPEGYSVSREKKERFSLILESASTNQTSMYLCASSRAGKPGGTEAFFGQGTRLTVV.

V usage is TRBV5-6 and J usage is TRBJ1-4; TRBD1 agrees at 8 bases. This CDR3 spans 14 amino acids. Germline values: CDR1 SGHDT, CDR2 YYEEEE. With 5 bases clipped from V and 6 bases from J, the junction kept 6 bases outside the gene matches. The CDR3 reads CASRKTGDDEKLFF. The CDR3 coding sequence is TGTGCCAGCAGAAAGACAGGGGACGATGAAAAACTGTTTTTT.

This clonotype occurred many times. The chain has TRBV6-1 and TRBJ1-1, with TRBD1 matching 7 bases. CDR1 is MNHNS and CDR2 is SASEGT in the germline V gene. This CDR3 has 15 residues. V dropped 5 bases and J dropped 0; count of bases not matched to a gene: 6. In nucleotides, the CDR3 is TGTGCCAGCAGTAGACAACAGGGGATGAACACTGAAGCTTTCTTT. Its protein product is CASSRQQGMNTEAFF.

This clonotype was seen a handful of times. J is TRBJ2-6 and V is TRBV27; possibly TRBD1 for D (5 bases). CDR1 and CDR2 (germline): MNHEY, SMNVEV (reference sequence). The CDR3 runs to 13 residues. The V end lost 7 bases, the J end lost 4 bases, and 8 bases lay between the germline ends. This CDR3 is CASNTGGANVLTF. In DNA form, the CDR3 reads TGTGCCAGCAATACAGGCGGGGCCAACGTCCTGACTTTC.

This clonotype has ten or more counts. The chain links TRBV28 to TRBJ2-7, with D possibly TRBD1 on 7 matching bases. Germline CDR1 is MDHEN and CDR2 is SYDVKM. Trimming left V 7 bases short and J 4 bases short, with 17 bases between. CDR3 size: 14 residues. CDR3 region: CASTSLTGRYEQYF. In nucleotides, the CDR3 is TGTGCCAGCACCTCACTGACAGGGAGGTACGAGCAGTACTTC.

This sequence joins TRBV27 and TRBJ1-1; 11 positions match TRBD1. CDR1 is MNHEY, CDR2 SMNVEV, per germline (reference sequence). The CDR3 sequence is 13 residues long. V lost 2 bases and J lost 12; bases outside the gene matches: 5. The CDR3 sequence: CASSLGQGATPFF. The CDR3 DNA follows: TGTGCCAGCAGTTTAGGACAGGGGGCGACTCCTTTCTTT.

About this clonotype itself: A much bigger clone sits one base away, suggesting this may be a read error. This rearrangement joins TRBV7-2 to TRBJ1-3; TRBD1 aligns across 7 bases. The germline gives CDR1 SGHTA, CDR2 FQGNSA. The CDR3 loop spans 16 amino acids. CDR3 residues: CASSVDRAHSVNTIYF. The CDR3 DNA sequence: TGTGCCAGCAGCGTAGACAGGGCGCACTCTGTAAACACCATATATTTT.

The chain combines TRBV4-1 with TRBJ2-1; D perhaps matches TRBD2 (6 bases). Germline lookup yields CDR1 MGHRA and CDR2 YSYEKL. Deletions cut 5 bases from V and 3 bases from J, with 14 bases between. The CDR3 extends over 15 amino acids. CDR3: CASSDEWGDYNEQFF. Written as DNA, the CDR3 is TGCGCCAGCAGCGATGAGTGGGGGGACTACAATGAGCAGTTCTTC.

The chain is built from TRBV7-6 and TRBJ2-6; no clear D. Per germline, CDR1 SGHVS and CDR2 FNYEAQ. V shed 3 bases and J shed 0 bases, with 9 bases lying between them. This CDR3 has 16 residues. CDR3 nucleotide sequence: TGTGCCAGCAGCTTTCGTAGCCGCTCTGGGGCCAACGTCCTGACTTTC. Translating it yields CASSFRSRSGANVLTF.